This T cell receptor (beta chain) emerged from a study of control samples from healthy donors and cancer patients. This CDR3 contains 15 residues. Unmatched junction bases numbered 6, after V lost 3 bases and J lost 2 bases. The germline V gene encodes CDR1 MDHEN and CDR2 SYDVKM. Using immunoSEQ multiplex PCR, the repertoire was profiled, and TCRdb retains in-frame clones only, with some absent. The data show fewer than 200,000 clones, around 90% seen once. The V call is TRBV28, the J call TRBJ1-2, with 7 bases identical to TRBD1. The receptor was isolated from a woman aged 50 to 60 in good health. The sample taken for sequencing was blood. This chain's CDR3 is CASSFRTGRNYGYTF. CDR3 bases: TGTGCCAGCAGTTTTCGGACAGGCCGAAACTATGGCTACACCTTC.